This TCR beta chain was obtained from a study of blood T cell repertoires in COVID-19. Authors' data handling: Amplification of reference gene primers provided the estimated nucleated cell counts. The data were produced by immunoSEQ multiplex PCR, yet TCRdb's version contains in-frame clones alone and is incomplete. Clonal size and the V and J genes are those of that table, whereas D and trimming came from the DNA. The table has 450,000 to 600,000 clones, approximately 86% seen once. J was trimmed by 5 bases and V by 5 bases; bases with no gene match: 4. CDR3 length: 13 amino acids. The germline CDR1 and CDR2 sequences are MNHEY and SVGAGI. For recovered donors of Cohort 3, there were two negative PCRs, clearance, or symptom resolution. The sample holds a few counts of this clone.

The clonotype comes from a woman under 30 who had recovered from COVID-19. The chain is built from TRBV6-5 and TRBJ2-7; 9 positions agree with TRBD1. Sequencing was done on a sample of PBMCs or T cells enriched from blood (not recorded which). The CDR3 DNA reads TGTGCCAGCAGTACGGACAGGGGAAACGAGCAGTACTTC. This gives the protein CASSTDRGNEQYF.